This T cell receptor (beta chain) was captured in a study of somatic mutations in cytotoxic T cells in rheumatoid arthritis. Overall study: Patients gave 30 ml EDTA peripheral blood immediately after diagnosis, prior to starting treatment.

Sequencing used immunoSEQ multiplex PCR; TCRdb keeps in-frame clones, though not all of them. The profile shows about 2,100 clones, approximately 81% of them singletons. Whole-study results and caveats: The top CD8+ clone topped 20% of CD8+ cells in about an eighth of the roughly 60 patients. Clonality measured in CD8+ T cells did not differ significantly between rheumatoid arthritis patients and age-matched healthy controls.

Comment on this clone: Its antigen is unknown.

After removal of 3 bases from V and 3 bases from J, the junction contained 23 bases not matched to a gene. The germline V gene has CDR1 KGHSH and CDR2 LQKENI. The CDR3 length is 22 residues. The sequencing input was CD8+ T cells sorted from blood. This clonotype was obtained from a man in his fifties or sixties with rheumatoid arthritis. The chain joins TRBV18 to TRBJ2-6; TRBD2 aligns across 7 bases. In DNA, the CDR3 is TGTGCCAGCTCACCGAAGGAGGGGATTAGCGGGTCTTCCCTTTTTGGGGCCAACGTCCTGACTTTC. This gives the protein CASSPKEGISGSSLFGANVLTF.